The text below deals with one TCR beta chain. This specimen comes from a study of shared clonotypes between healthy human individuals. Some clones are missing from TCRdb's copy, which holds only in-frame ones; the method was immunoSEQ multiplex PCR. Of 1,500,000 or so clones listed, roughly 96% are singletons. This CDR3 spans 16 amino acids. The V gene's germline CDR1 is LNHNV and CDR2 YYDKDF (reference sequence). After removal of 3 bases from V and 6 bases from J, the junction contained 6 bases not matched to a gene. This receptor was identified in a man under 40 in good health. The specimen sequenced was naive CD4+ T cells sorted from blood. Subset in this sample: CD45RA+ positively selected. V usage is TRBV15 and J usage is TRBJ2-2; TRBD2 aligns across 11 bases. The DNA for the CDR3 is TGTGCCACCAGCAGTATAGCGGGAGGGTGGTCCGGGGAGCTGTTTTTT. This sequence encodes CATSSIAGGWSGELFF.